This T cell receptor beta chain is drawn from a study of blood T cell repertoires in COVID-19. The wider study: Both acute and convalescent COVID-19 samples were obtained from the United States, Italy and Spain. Nucleic acid was either cDNA or gDNA, and it came from T cells, B-cell-depleted T cells, or PBMCs.

Each recovered donor of Cohort 3 presented with two negative PCRs, clearance, or symptom resolution. There are 16 residues in the CDR3. Germline lookup yields CDR1 SGDLS and CDR2 YYNGEE. Trimming stripped 4 bases from V and 7 bases from J, with 18 bases between. In the source study's methods: Reference gene primers were amplified, and this amplification served to estimate nucleated cell counts. This table comes from immunoSEQ multiplex PCR, and its TCRdb copy is limited to in-frame clones, with some not included. V, J and clone size are those of that table, while D and trimming were read from the DNA. The repertoire holds over 200,000 clones, with more than 85% as singletons.

Source material: PBMCs or T cells enriched from blood (not recorded which). The clonotype was recovered from a man aged 35 to 55 who had recovered from COVID-19. The gene calls are TRBV9 and TRBJ1-6; D is perhaps TRBD1 (6 bases). The CDR3 here is CASSPLGDRINSPLHF. CDR3 DNA sequence: TGTGCCAGCAGCCCCCTAGGCGACAGGATCAATTCACCCCTCCACTTT.